The clone carrying this T cell receptor beta chain was seen a handful of times. Antigen: not known. The data derive from a study of cytomegalovirus exposure and HLA in healthy donors. Across the whole study: An earlier analysis identified 120 million or so unique TCR beta sequences in 150 million to 200 million T cells. Findings of the study overall: Researchers reported from a later analysis that most CMV-associated TCR beta chains appeared HLA-restricted. Later genetic work tied a missense DCLRE1C variant to beta-chain V and J trimming. Presence/absence comparisons presumed near-even sequencing depth among donors.

The primer mix had 60 Vbeta and 13 Jbeta primers. The method was immunoSEQ multiplex PCR; TCRdb's version includes in-frame clones alone and lacks a portion of them. The sample has about 130,000 clones; about two thirds are singletons. Trimming left V 5 bases short and J 5 bases short, with 6 bases between. The length of the CDR3 is 11 residues. CDR1 and CDR2 (germline): SGHVS, FNYEAQ. The TCR was taken from a man between 25 and 39 years old in good health and CMV-seronegative. Sequencing input: PBMCs. V and J are TRBV7-6 and TRBJ1-2; D is unclear. This CDR3 is CASSNRYGYTF. The CDR3 region has the DNA TGTGCCAGCAGCAATCGTTATGGCTACACCTTC.